The entry below describes one T cell receptor beta chain. Its antigen is unknown. The data were taken from a study of neoadjuvant nivolumab and ipilimumab in lung cancer. The overall study: Patients got nivolumab 3 mg/kg on days 1, 15 and 29; combination added ipilimumab 1 mg/kg day 1. Study-level points and caveats: Resected tumors had greater TCR richness and clonality than uninvolved lung.

Data came from immunoSEQ multiplex PCR; TCRdb stores just in-frame clones and leaves some out. The top ten clones hold 20% to 25% of a sample with 10,000 to 15,000 clones, 65% to 75% of them seen once. The CDR3 is 13 residues long. The V and J ends lost 4 bases and 5 bases respectively, with 12 bases between them. CDR1 and CDR2 (germline): SGHRS, YFSETQ. The sequenced sample was peripheral blood, obtained after neoadjuvant nivolumab, alone or with ipilimumab, at or shortly before surgery. This receptor was taken from an adult with non-small cell lung cancer. This chain uses TRBV5-1 with TRBJ2-5; D is unclear. Here the CDR3 DNA reads TGCGCCAGCAGCGAGGAGTCGAGCGAGACCCAGTACTTC. It encodes CASSEESSETQYF. Full variable domain (rest looked up from reference TRBV5-1 and TRBJ2-5): KAGVTQTPRYLIKTRGQQVTLSCSPISGHRSVSWYQQTPGQGLQFLFEYFSETQRNKGNFPGRFSGRQFSNSRSEMNVSTLELGDSALYLCASSEESSETQYFGPGTRLLVL.